The present T cell receptor beta chain was sequenced within a study of sequential checkpoint blockade in melanoma. Study-wide context: Patients were randomized 1:1 to nivolumab-then-ipilimumab or ipilimumab-then-nivolumab first-line. Each arm's sequence ended with maintenance nivolumab.

The CDR3 is 15 amino acids. CDR1 and CDR2 from the germline V gene are MGHRA and YSYEKL. Treatment indicated: randomized to nivolumab then ipilimumab (arm A) or the reverse (arm B). Patients had received no earlier DNA-damaging chemotherapy. PBMC sorting kept live CD3+CD8+ cells without CD19 or CD56. Clones were sequenced by immunoSEQ multiplex PCR, and TCRdb holds only the in-frame ones, with some missing. Of over 15,000 clones detected, 70% appear once; the ten largest clones hold 10% to 12%. The clonotype originates from a human donor with melanoma. The starting material was CD8+ T cells sorted from blood (inferred from file names), obtained from a patient given nivolumab and ipilimumab in sequence. The V and J genes are TRBV4-1 and TRBJ2-5, with a weak D call TRBD1 (6 bases). The better agreement between TRBJ2-7 and the DNA end casts doubt on the J call. CDR3 region: CASSQGSGQTYEQYF. In DNA, the CDR3 is TGCGCCAGCAGCCAAGGGTCGGGACAAACCTACGAGCAGTACTTC.